This record looks at one TCR beta chain sequence and its context. The specificity of this receptor is unknown. No qualities accompany the bases; no much larger clone lies one base away. This specimen comes from a study of T cells after yellow fever vaccination (dated by TCRdb to about 2019). Study-wide context: Libraries from fractions with low cell numbers were prepared with the SMART-Seq v4 Ultra Low Input RNA kit. Blood was collected at multiple timepoints before and after primary and secondary immunization, and bulk PBMC replicates and cell subsets were isolated. Two healthy male donors, one aged 18 to 29 and one aged 30 to 40 years, made up the cohort. Bulk TCR alpha and beta repertoires were sequenced longitudinally to track T-cell clones before and after primary and booster YFV17D yellow fever vaccination. Overall study results and their limits: Computational filtering was required because FACS-sorted repertoires could contain abundant contaminating clonotypes from the bulk population. After the booster, most clones that had expanded after primary vaccination were detected again (about 97% of CD4 and around 88% of CD8), suggesting broad maintenance of memory. The secondary T-cell response was weaker than the primary response but faster, peaking on day 5 instead of day 15. A small share of clonotypes was detected in both CD4 and CD8 compartments, with the overlap likely arising from convergent recombination. The study included only a couple of donors, which limits how far the findings can be generalized.

TCR cDNA was made using 5'RACE template switching, a step that added a universal primer site and unique molecular identifiers. cDNA synthesis was primed from both the TCR alpha and TCR beta constant segments. Library amplification used two PCR steps, and the second PCR step added sample barcodes and sequencing adapters. Sequencing of the libraries was done on either Illumina HiSeq 2500 (2x100 bp) or NovaSeq (2x150 bp). Under the source paper's analysis protocol: Reads were demultiplexed and collapsed into UMI consensus sequences with MIGEC, and V(D)J alignment was performed with MiXCR. Using edgeR on replicate PBMC samples, clonotypes were called vaccine-responding if FDR was below 0.01 and the log2 fold change was above 5 up to day 15. Each bulk clonotype was labeled CD4 or CD8 based on which sequenced repertoire, CD4 or CD8, contained the clonotype at higher abundance. TCRdb trimmed public reads at Q25 via fastp, called clones via MiXCR and kept in-frame beta chains. Each CDR3 protein gets just one entry, which takes the most common genes and DNA from the rows behind it. None of the V and J calls come from the authors' own analysis; TCRdb made them. For this sample there are over 200,000 distinct CDR3 sequences; 6% to 8% appear just once. The ten largest clones add up to approximately 0.99% of the sample.

The treatment or condition label, as the study defines it: live attenuated yellow fever vaccine strain. PBMCs were isolated from peripheral blood using a standard Ficoll-Paque protocol. Dynabeads CD4 and CD8 positive selection kits were used to isolate CD4 and CD8 T-cell fractions. TriZol was used to extract RNA from bulk PBMCs, from CD4 and CD8 fractions, and from dextramer-positive and dextramer-negative fractions. For this chain, trimming is 2 bases at the V end and 9 bases at the J end, and the number of junction bases without a gene match is 5. Spanning cysteine to phenylalanine, the CDR3 consists of 15 amino acids. The sequence is cut down to CDR3 DNA, 45 bases in frame from base 1. CDR1 and CDR2 are read off the germline V gene (reference sequence) as SGHNT and YYREEE.

Sample: CD4+ T cells sorted from PBMCs, taken on the day of the yellow fever booster vaccination. The rearranged chain carries TRBV5-4 and TRBJ2-1; 13 nucleotides in the junction match TRBD2. This TCR came from a man aged 30 to 45 who received the YFV17D yellow fever vaccine. The nucleotide sequence is given as TGTGCCAGCAGCTTTGGACTAGCGGGAGTGCTTGAGCAGTTCTTC. The encoded protein is CASSFGLAGVLEQFF. The CDR3 plus the reference TRBV5-4 and TRBJ2-1 genes for the other parts give the full variable domain: ETGVTQSPTHLIKTRGQQVTLRCSSQSGHNTVSWYQQALGQGPQFIFQYYREEENGRGNFPPRFSGLQFPNYSSELNVNALELDDSALYLCASSFGLAGVLEQFFGPGTRLTVL.